The entry below describes one TCR beta chain. Its specificity is not known. This record belongs to a study of T cells in Graves' hyperthyroidism and ophthalmopathy. Findings and caveats of the study: Separating ophthalmopathy from stable hyperthyroidism was achieved by a 13 V-J model.

Each patient was aged 18 to 65 and had newly diagnosed hyperthyroidism of under 2 months' duration. RNA transcripts yielded amplified TCR beta CDR3 regions. HTBI primers were the set used in a first-round RT-PCR of the TCR CDR3. TCRdb processed the multiplex PCR reads anew with MiXCR; each CDR3 protein has one entry. The sample includes some 180,000 distinct CDR3 sequences, around a sixth seen only once; the top ten take 53%. CDR1 and CDR2 (germline): LNHDA, SQIVND (reference sequence). The CDR3 extends over 14 amino acids. Trimming removed 3 bases at V and 5 bases at J, with 13 bases between. The sample taken for sequencing was blood. V is TRBV19 and J is TRBJ1-1; D is perhaps TRBD1 (5 bases). The TCR was taken from a woman in her fifties or sixties with Graves' hyperthyroidism. The CDR3 sequence: CASSMSGWGTEAFF. CDR3 DNA: TGTGCCAGTAGTATGTCTGGGTGGGGGACTGAAGCTTTCTTT.